Detailed here is one TCR beta chain. Its antigen is not yet known. There are no base qualities to consult, and no much larger clone falls within one base. These data are taken from a study of blood T cell repertoires in COVID-19 (TCRdb year 2020). In terms of the full investigation: The collaborator samples originated in the United States, Italy and Spain and spanned the acute and convalescent phases of COVID-19. The material from the prospective study consisted of cDNA or gDNA derived from T cells, B-cell-depleted T cells, or PBMCs. A de-identified subject ID, COVID-19 status, age in years and sex were almost always included in the sample metadata. A freely available public database, intended as a resource for researchers studying the immune response to SARS-CoV-2, is where the repertoires were released. Where available, HLA class I and class II types were obtained from metadata supplied by the sample provider rather than from assay-based typing. Deeply sampled blood TCRbeta repertoires from subjects exposed to, actively infected with, or recovered from COVID-19 were included in the dataset. The samples were drawn from the first 160 participants of the ongoing ImmuneRACE study and from 950 to 1,500 subjects provided by 6 global collaborators. Overall results and qualifications from the work: How much clinical and demographic metadata was included differed by source and by participant, and the metadata was provided uncurated.

Participants in the prospective study were aged about 18 to 100 years, lived in under 30 United States geographic areas, and enrolled through a virtual design. To assign participants to cohorts, the prospective study relied on clinical history that participants themselves reported in a screening survey and a study questionnaire. For ImmuneRACE Cohort 3, a participant was defined as recovered based on two consecutive negative NP/OP PCR tests, clearance by a healthcare professional, or resolution of symptoms. In the prospective study, mobile phlebotomists collected whole blood, serum and a nasopharyngeal or oropharyngeal swab from each participant. Participants in the prospective study had the option to provide additional blood draws and questionnaires over an approximately 2-month period. Blood samples from the prospective study were shipped frozen or at room temperature prior to DNA extraction.

CDR1 and CDR2 were assigned from the germline V gene (reference sequence) as WNHNN and SYGVQD. Trimming accounts for 6 bases at V and 1 base at J, while the number of junction bases matched to no gene is 10. The CDR3 starts with the cysteine, ends with the phenylalanine, and has 17 residues. Solely the CDR3 DNA is kept, with 51 bases framed from the first base. The immunoSEQ Assay, a bias-controlled multiplex PCR, was used to amplify TCRbeta CDR3 regions from genomic DNA. As for how the authors treated the data: The number of nucleated cells in each sample was estimated from the amplification of reference gene primers within the assay. To quantify the absolute abundance of each unique TCRbeta CDR3 rearrangement, sequence reads were collapsed and filtered. For each sample, productive Simpson clonality was calculated as the square root of Simpson's diversity index across productive rearrangements. TCRdb carries this immuneACCESS record with in-frame sequences only. Its versions omit some clonotypes, under half of them owing to an unresolved V gene in the studies checked, with the rest unexplained. V, J and clone size reflect that table, while D and trimming were determined from the DNA. The sample contains hundreds of thousands of clones, roughly nine tenths of them found a single time. The ten biggest clones cover approximately 1.2% of the sample.

The chain is assembled from TRBV10-1 and TRBJ2-3, and 10 junctional nucleotides match TRBD2. This sequence originates from a man aged 30 to 39 who had recovered from COVID-19. The specimen was PBMCs or T cells enriched from blood (not recorded which). The CDR3 reads CASRGPGLATGTDTQYF. The nucleotide sequence is TGCGCCAGCAGGGGCCCGGGACTAGCGACGGGCACAGATACGCAGTATTTT.